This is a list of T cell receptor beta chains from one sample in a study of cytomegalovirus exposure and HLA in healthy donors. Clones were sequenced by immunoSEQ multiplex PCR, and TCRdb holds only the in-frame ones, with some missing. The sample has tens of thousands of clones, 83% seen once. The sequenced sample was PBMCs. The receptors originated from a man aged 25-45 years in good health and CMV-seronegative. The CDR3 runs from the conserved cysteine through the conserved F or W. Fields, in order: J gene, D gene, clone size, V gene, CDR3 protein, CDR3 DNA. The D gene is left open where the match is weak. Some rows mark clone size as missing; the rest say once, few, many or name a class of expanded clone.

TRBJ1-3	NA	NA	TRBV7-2	CASSLGASSGNTIYF	TGTGCCAGCAGCCTAGGGGCATCTTCTGGAAACACCATATATTTT
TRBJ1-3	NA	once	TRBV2	CASSLEKGDTRNTIYF	TGTGCCAGCAGTTTAGAAAAAGGGGACACCCGAAACACCATATATTTT
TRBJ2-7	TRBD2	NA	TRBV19	CASSRAGDASYEQYF	TGTGCCAGTAGTAGGGCGGGAGACGCCTCCTACGAGCAGTACTTC
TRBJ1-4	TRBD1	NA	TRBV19	CASTGTGPLEKLFF	TGTGCCAGTACGGGGACAGGGCCTTTAGAAAAACTGTTTTTT
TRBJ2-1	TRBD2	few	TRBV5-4	CASSLVPLAAGDNEQFF	TGTGCCAGCAGCTTGGTGCCACTAGCGGCGGGAGATAATGAGCAGTTCTTC
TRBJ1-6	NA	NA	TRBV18	CASLRGPNSPLHF	TGTGCCAGCCTCAGGGGACCCAATTCACCCCTCCACTTT
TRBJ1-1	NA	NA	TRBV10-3	CATGRGSTEAFF	TGTGCCACAGGCAGGGGATCCACTGAAGCTTTCTTT
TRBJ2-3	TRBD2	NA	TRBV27	CASSLSIVAGATDTQYF	TGTGCCAGCAGTTTGTCAATCGTAGCGGGAGCCACAGATACGCAGTATTTT
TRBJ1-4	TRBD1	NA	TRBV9	CASSWGQANEKLFF	TGTGCCAGCAGCTGGGGACAGGCCAATGAAAAACTGTTTTTT
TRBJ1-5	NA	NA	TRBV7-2	CASSPETAGNQPQHF	TGTGCCAGCAGCCCCGAGACGGCAGGGAATCAGCCCCAGCATTTT
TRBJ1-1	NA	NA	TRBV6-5	CASSRDIRNTEAFF	TGTGCCAGCAGCAGGGACATCCGGAACACTGAAGCTTTCTTT
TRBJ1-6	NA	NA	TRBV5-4	CASSPGISDSPLHF	TGTGCCAGCAGCCCCGGGATCTCGGATTCACCCCTCCACTTT
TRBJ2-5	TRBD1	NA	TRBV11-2	CASSPRDRGFQETQYF	TGTGCCAGCAGCCCTAGGGACAGGGGATTCCAAGAGACCCAGTACTTC
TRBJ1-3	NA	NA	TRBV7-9	CSSSGNRRSGNTIYF	TGTTCCAGCAGCGGCAACAGGCGCTCTGGAAACACCATATATTTT
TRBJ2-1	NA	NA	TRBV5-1	CASSLPGTSTYNEQFF	TGCGCCAGCAGCTTACCAGGGACATCCACCTACAATGAGCAGTTCTTC